These 7 T cell receptor beta chains originate from one sample sequenced in a study of blood T cell repertoires in COVID-19. Assay used: immunoSEQ multiplex PCR; TCRdb lists only in-frame clones, some missing. This repertoire shows around 180,000 clones, approximately 85% found once; its top ten account for approximately 11%. What was sequenced was peripheral blood. These receptors all come from a human donor with active or convalescent COVID-19. The donor label of this sample is uncertain.

The chain links TRBV20-1 to TRBJ2-5; D is perhaps TRBD2 (6 bases). The CDR3 covers 14 residues. V lost 3 bases and J lost 2, with 13 bases in between. In germline, CDR1 is DFQATT, CDR2 SNEGSKA (reference sequence). DNA of the CDR3: TGCAGTGCTAGTCGGCGGGACTTGCAAGAGACCCAGTACTTC. Its protein is CSASRRDLQETQYF.

The genes are TRBV5-1 and TRBJ1-1; tentative D call: TRBD1 (6 bases). Germline-derived CDR1 and CDR2 are SGHRS and YFSETQ. The CDR3 spans 14 residues. The V and J ends lost 5 bases and 4 bases respectively, with 15 bases between them. The CDR3 coding sequence is TGCGCCAGCAGTTTGAAGGCAGGGGCCACTGAAGCTTTCTTT. Its translation: CASSLKAGATEAFF.

The V call is TRBV9, the J call TRBJ2-3; 12 nucleotides match TRBD2. Looked up from germline, CDR1 is SGDLS and CDR2 is YYNGEE. Trimming cost V 0 bases and J 5 bases; bases outside gene matches: 7. CDR3 length equals 17 residues. The CDR3 coding sequence is TGTGCCAGCAGCGTAGAGTCGGCTAGCGGGGGGGTAGATACGCAGTATTTT. Protein: CASSVESASGGVDTQYF.

The chain is built from TRBV14 and TRBJ2-7; the match to TRBD2 covers 8 bases. The J segment lost 3 bases and the V segment lost 4 bases, leaving 5 bases of the junction unmatched. The CDR3 is made up of 14 amino acids. Germline loops: CDR1 SGHDN, CDR2 FVKESK. DNA of the CDR3: TGTGCCAGCAGCCCAGCGGGAGTAATCTACGAGCAGTACTTC. Amino acids: CASSPAGVIYEQYF.

This clone was picked up one time. The rearrangement links TRBV7-2 to TRBJ2-2; a weak D match, TRBD2 (6 bases). From germline, CDR1 is SGHTA and CDR2 FQGNSA. This CDR3 spans 14 amino acids. The V and J ends lost 2 bases and 7 bases respectively, with 11 bases between them. This CDR3 is CASSLSGFNGELFF. CDR3 sequence (DNA): TGTGCCAGCAGCTTAAGCGGGTTCAACGGGGAGCTGTTTTTT.

The sample holds one count of this clone. In the same sample, other DNA sequences code for this CDR3. This chain links TRBV14 with TRBJ2-5; 11 bases are shared with TRBD2. Looked up from germline, CDR1 is SGHDN and CDR2 is FVKESK. The CDR3 runs 15 residues. With 2 bases clipped from V and 4 bases from J, the junction kept 3 bases outside the gene matches. The DNA for the CDR3 is TGTGCCAGCAGCCAACTAGCGGGAGGATCAGAGACCCAGTACTTC. It encodes CASSQLAGGSETQYF.

The rearrangement joins TRBV10-3 to TRBJ2-5; 9 positions match TRBD2. Germline V lookup: CDR1 ENHRY, CDR2 SYGVKD. J lost 5 bases, V lost 3 bases, and 7 bases had no gene match. The CDR3 sequence is 15 residues long. The CDR3 here is CAISEASGAAETQYF. The CDR3 region has the DNA TGTGCCATCAGTGAAGCTAGCGGGGCGGCGGAGACCCAGTACTTC.